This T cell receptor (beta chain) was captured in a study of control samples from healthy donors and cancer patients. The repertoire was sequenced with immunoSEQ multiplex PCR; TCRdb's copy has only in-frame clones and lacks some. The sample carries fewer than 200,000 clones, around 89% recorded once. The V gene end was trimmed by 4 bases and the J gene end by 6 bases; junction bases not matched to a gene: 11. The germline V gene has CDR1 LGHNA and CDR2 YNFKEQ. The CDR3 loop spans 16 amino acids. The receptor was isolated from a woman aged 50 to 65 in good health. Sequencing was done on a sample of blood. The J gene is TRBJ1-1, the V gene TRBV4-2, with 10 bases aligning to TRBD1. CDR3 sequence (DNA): TGTGCCAGCAGCCCCTTGGGACAGGGGAAGAAGCCTGAAGCTTTCTTT. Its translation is CASSPLGQGKKPEAFF.